The present TCR beta chain was sequenced within a study of PD-1 blockade in classical Hodgkin lymphoma. Study details: Intravenous nivolumab at 3 mg/kg was given to patients every 2 weeks.

There was relapse after autologous stem cell transplantation in every patient, and there was variation in brentuximab vedotin exposure. Study observations and caveats: While CD8+ TCR diversity did not rise significantly by C4D1, CD4+ TCR diversity did. Nivolumab initiation under 1 year post-ASCT meant exclusion.

A note on this clone: Its cognate antigen is unknown.

V lost 5 bases and J 7 bases, leaving 16 bases between the germline ends. This CDR3 spans 15 amino acids. Per germline, CDR1 SGDLS and CDR2 YYNGEE. Profiled with immunoSEQ multiplex PCR; TCRdb holds only in-frame clones, not every one. The table includes 29,000 or so clones, around 67% detected once. Sample: peripheral blood mononuclear cells (PBMCs), taken before the second cycle of nivolumab. V usage is TRBV9 and J usage is TRBJ1-6, with unresolved D. The clonotype originates from a human donor with classical Hodgkin lymphoma. The chain's CDR3 is CASSYESLTNSPLHF. The CDR3 DNA reads TGTGCCAGCAGTTACGAGTCCTTGACAAATTCACCCCTCCACTTT.